One and the same sample provided the 12 T cell receptor beta chains below, sequenced in a study of T-cell reconstitution after alpha-beta-depleted transplantation in children. Molecular barcoding with unique molecular identifiers was used for the TCRbeta library. TCRdb reprocessed the PCR reads via MiXCR and lists one record per CDR3 protein. The sample carries about 640,000 distinct CDR3 sequences, about an eighth recorded once. The material sequenced was PBMCs, mostly from graft donor cells, taken 360 days after TCRalphabeta/CD19-depleted stem cell transplant. Receptors originate from a male patient under 18 who had a stem cell transplant for acute myeloid leukemia, so the T cells may come from the graft donor.

V gene TRBV6-2 or TRBV6-3 combines with J gene TRBJ2-2, with a tentative D call TRBD1 (5 bases). CDR3 size: 15 residues. The V end was cut by 6 bases, the J end by 2 bases, with 13 bases between. CDR1 and CDR2 (germline): MNHEY, SVGEGT. CDR3 sequence reads: CASSPARVNTGELFF. The CDR3 DNA sequence: TGTGCCAGCAGCCCGGCCAGGGTCAACACCGGGGAGCTGTTTTTT.

This clonotype was found a few times. The chain joins TRBV12-3 or TRBV12-4 to TRBJ1-2; 12 bases fit TRBD1. The V gene end was trimmed by 3 bases and the J gene end by 6 bases; junction bases not matched to a gene: 5. This CDR3 has 15 amino acids. CDR3 in DNA: TGTGCCAGCAGTTTCTGGGGACAGGGGGCCGATGGCTACACCTTC. Translating it yields CASSFWGQGADGYTF.

The chain couples TRBV29-1 to TRBJ2-3; D possibly corresponds to TRBD1 (6 bases). V was clipped by 4 bases and J by 3 bases, with 29 bases between them. This CDR3 contains 19 residues. The germline V gene has CDR1 SQVTM and CDR2 ANQGSEA. In DNA, the CDR3 is TGCAGCGTTGGGGGCAGGGGAATTTTTGGTGGCTTGGGTACAGATACGCAGTATTTT. Its translation: CSVGGRGIFGGLGTDTQYF.

This clonotype was counted between two and nine times. V gene TRBV28 combines with J gene TRBJ2-1; the match to TRBD2 covers 9 bases. Germline V gene lookup returns CDR1 MDHEN and CDR2 SYDVKM. V was clipped by 4 bases and J by 7 bases; unmatched bases: 11. There are 16 residues in the CDR3. CDR3 sequence (DNA): TGTGCCAGCAGTTCTACGGCGGGGGGGTCCCGAAATGAGCAGTTCTTC. Protein product: CASSSTAGGSRNEQFF.

This clonotype was detected a few times. The J gene is TRBJ2-5, the V gene TRBV6-2 or TRBV6-3; 8 nucleotides line up with TRBD1. The CDR3 is 14 amino acids. Per germline, CDR1 MNHEY and CDR2 SVGEGT. V shed 2 bases and J 3 bases; nucleotides not matched to a gene: 2. CDR3 bases: TGTGCCAGCAGTTACGCGGACAGGGAAGAGACCCAGTACTTC. Translated: CASSYADREETQYF.

The table lists this clonotype with many counts. The chain links TRBV5-6 to TRBJ2-4; 9 bases match TRBD2. V was pared by 1 base and J by 7 bases, with 9 bases of the junction left unmatched. There are 16 residues in the CDR3. The germline V gene encodes CDR1 SGHDT and CDR2 YYEEEE. The CDR3 protein is CASSLRVLAGVNIQYF. CDR3 DNA: TGTGCCAGCAGCTTGAGAGTTTTAGCGGGAGTGAACATTCAGTACTTC.

This clonotype was counted only a few times. This chain uses TRBV6-1 with TRBJ1-5; no clear D. Trimming shortened V by 2 bases and J by 0 bases, and 5 bases separated the two germline ends. Germline lookup yields CDR1 MNHNS and CDR2 SASEGT. CDR3 length: 14 amino acids. The CDR3 region is CASSENYSNQPQHF. CDR3 nucleotide sequence: TGTGCCAGCAGTGAAAATTATAGCAATCAGCCCCAGCATTTT.

This chain joins TRBV3-1 and TRBJ2-4; a weak D match, TRBD2 (5 bases). Germline values: CDR1 LGHDT, CDR2 YNNKEL (reference sequence). The CDR3 runs to 17 residues. V gave up 1 base and J gave up 1 base, with 14 bases separating them. CDR3 nucleotide sequence: TGTGCCAGCAGCCAAGCGAGGGTCGGTGTTGCCAAAAACATTCAGTACTTC. Translation: CASSQARVGVAKNIQYF.

This clonotype was counted ten times or more. CDR3 DNA sequence: TGTGCCAGCAGTTACTCGATTTGGAAAGGAGACACCGGGGAGCTGTTTTTT. Amino acids: CASSYSIWKGDTGELFF. The chain combines TRBV6-5 with TRBJ2-2, with no clear D. The germline gives CDR1 MNHEY, CDR2 SVGAGI. This CDR3 is built from 17 residues. V lost 0 bases and J 3 bases, leaving 14 bases between the germline ends.

V and J are TRBV29-1 and TRBJ1-1, with 7 bases matching TRBD1. V trimming: 5 bases; J trimming: 2 bases; junction bases outside the gene matches: 11. The CDR3 length is 15 residues. Germline CDR1 reads SQVTM; CDR2 reads ANQGSEA. The CDR3 DNA is TGCAGCGTTCGAATTACGACAGGGTTAAACACTGAAGCTTTCTTT. It is translated as CSVRITTGLNTEAFF.

In this sample, this clonotype turned up many times. The gene calls are TRBV11-1 and TRBJ2-1, with 8 positions matching TRBD1. CDR1 is SGHAT and CDR2 is FQDESV in the germline V gene (reference sequence). The CDR3 has 16 amino acids. Losses at the gene ends were 4 bases for V and 4 bases for J; bases not matched to a gene: 9. This CDR3 reads CASSSRTGKFYNEQFF. In nucleotides, the CDR3 is TGTGCCAGCAGCTCCCGGACAGGGAAGTTTTACAATGAGCAGTTCTTC.

This clonotype was recorded many times. The chain links TRBV4-2 to TRBJ2-2, with D tentatively TRBD2 (6 bases). The V gene lost 6 bases and the J gene lost 6 bases, with 11 bases spanning the gap. Germline V gene sequence: CDR1 LGHNA, CDR2 YNFKEQ. This CDR3 is 13 amino acids long. The CDR3 nucleotides are TGTGCCAGCAGACCATCGGGGGCCGGGGAGCTGTTTTTT. Its translation is CASRPSGAGELFF.